The 30 T cell receptor beta chains listed next were all sequenced from one sample in a study of T cells expressing NK-cell markers. TCRdb reprocessed the 5' RACE reads; each CDR3 protein has one entry and no DNA is given. The sample's table shows about 260,000 distinct CDR3 sequences. The sample comprised blood T cells: a sorted CD56 or NKG2C T cell subset, CD4+ or CD8+ T cells, or bulk PBMC T cells (not recorded which). Receptors originate from a man aged 18 to 30 in good health.

J is TRBJ1-3 and V is TRBV5-1; TCRdb reports TRBD1, a call that lacks DNA to check it against. Germline-derived CDR1 and CDR2 are SGHRS and YFSETQ. CDR3 size: 15 residues. CDR3 sequence reads: CASSLETVSGNTIYF.

This sequence joins TRBV29-1 and TRBJ2-1; absent DNA, TCRdb's TRBD2 call cannot be checked. Germline V gives CDR1 SQVTM, CDR2 ANQGSEA. The CDR3 has 16 residues. The CDR3 loop reads CSVELNGLAGGNEQFF.

The J gene is TRBJ2-1, the V gene TRBV6-5; TCRdb names TRBD1, which stays unverified in the absence of DNA. Germline-derived CDR1 and CDR2 are MNHEY and SVGAGI. This CDR3 contains 12 residues. CDR3 sequence: CASSYTAGPQFF.

V gene TRBV12-3 or TRBV12-4 combines with J gene TRBJ1-5. This CDR3 has 14 amino acids. CDR3 sequence reads: CASSLGLLNQPQHF.

The rearrangement joins TRBV29-1 to TRBJ1-1; TCRdb's assignment of TRBD1 cannot be checked, as there is no DNA. The CDR3 runs 14 residues. CDR1 SQVTM and CDR2 ANQGSEA come from the germline V gene. CDR3 amino acids: CSVGLRRGDTEAFF.

This chain links TRBV20-1 with TRBJ2-3; TCRdb's D call, TRBD2, is unchecked because there is no DNA. The germline CDR1 and CDR2 sequences are DFQATT and SNEGSKA (reference sequence). This CDR3 is built from 16 residues. CDR3: CSARAGSPISTDTQYF.

The V and J genes are TRBV28 and TRBJ2-4; the TCRdb D gene call, TRBD1, has no DNA to confirm it. CDR1 and CDR2 (germline): MDHEN, SYDVKM. CDR3 length equals 16 residues. The CDR3 sequence is CASSERRQGQKHHQYF.

The V and J genes are TRBV5-6 and TRBJ2-2; TCRdb indicates TRBD1, and absent DNA this call remains unverified. This CDR3 spans 16 amino acids. CDR1 is SGHDT and CDR2 is YYEEEE in the germline V gene. The CDR3 protein is CASSLNGATWAGELFF.

The chain joins TRBV6-2 or TRBV6-3 to TRBJ2-1; TCRdb's D gene call, TRBD2, goes unchecked for lack of DNA. The germline CDR1 and CDR2 sequences are MNHEY and SVGEGT. This CDR3 has 16 residues. Here the CDR3 reads CASSFRIAGAGNEQFF.

The chain carries TRBV12-3 or TRBV12-4 and TRBJ1-2; TCRdb picks TRBD1, but there is no DNA to check that call. This CDR3 region has 15 residues. CDR3 region: CASSSARQANYGYTF.

J is TRBJ2-1 and V is TRBV7-2; the TCRdb call, TRBD1, lacks DNA for checking. Germline V gene lookup returns CDR1 SGHTA and CDR2 FQGNSA. This CDR3 spans 15 amino acids. CDR3 in amino acids: CASSLSRTGSQEQFF.

The rearrangement links TRBV18 to TRBJ2-5. The CDR3 extends over 13 amino acids. The germline CDR1 and CDR2 sequences are KGHSH and LQKENI. CDR3 in amino acids: CASSPTYQETQYF.

The chain has TRBV12-3 or TRBV12-4 and TRBJ1-5. The CDR3 extends over 14 amino acids. The CDR3 sequence: CASSWDGNNQPQHF.

V is TRBV6-5 and J is TRBJ2-2. Germline V gives CDR1 MNHEY, CDR2 SVGAGI. The CDR3 extends over 14 amino acids. CDR3: CASSYSIAVKELFF.

V and J are TRBV2 and TRBJ1-5; TCRdb reports TRBD1, a call that lacks DNA to check it against. In germline, CDR1 is SNHLY, CDR2 FYNNEI. The CDR3 covers 14 residues. CDR3 sequence: CASSGQGGGQPQHF.

The V gene is TRBV11-3, the J gene TRBJ2-1; TCRdb designates TRBD2, a call that cannot be tested without DNA. The CDR3 consists of 19 residues. Per germline, CDR1 SGHNT and CDR2 YENEEA. CDR3 amino acids: CASSQRRTSGRSKGNEQFF. The complete variable domain, with remaining parts taken from reference TRBV11-3 and TRBJ2-1, reads EAGVVQSPRYKIIEKKQPVAFWCNPISGHNTLYWYLQNLGQGPELLIRYENEEAVDDSQLPKDRFSAERLKGVDSTLKIQPAELGDSAVYLCASSQRRTSGRSKGNEQFFGPGTRLTVL.

This rearrangement joins TRBV12-3 or TRBV12-4 to TRBJ2-7; TCRdb's D call, TRBD2, is unchecked because there is no DNA. This CDR3 contains 15 residues. CDR3 residues: CASSYLAGGTGEQYF.

V usage is TRBV5-1 and J usage is TRBJ2-7; TCRdb's assignment of TRBD1 cannot be checked, as there is no DNA. The germline CDR1 and CDR2 sequences are SGHRS and YFSETQ. The CDR3 has 15 residues. The CDR3 here is CASSFGDRDSYEQYF.

V is TRBV7-2 and J is TRBJ2-7; TCRdb gives TRBD1 as the D gene, but with no DNA this cannot be confirmed. The CDR3 extends over 15 amino acids. The germline V gene encodes CDR1 SGHTA and CDR2 FQGNSA. CDR3 in amino acids: CASSSGQGPSYEQYF. The variable domain in full, with the rest retrieved from reference TRBV7-2 and TRBJ2-7, is GAGVSQSPSNKVTEKGKDVELRCDPISGHTALYWYRQSLGQGLEFLIYFQGNSAPDKSGLPSDRFSAERTGGSVSTLTIQRTQQEDSAVYLCASSSGQGPSYEQYFGPGTRLTVT.

V gene TRBV6-5 combines with J gene TRBJ2-7. This CDR3 region has 13 residues. CDR1 MNHEY and CDR2 SVGAGI come from the germline V gene. CDR3: CASSLDKNYEQYF.

This chain links TRBV12-3 or TRBV12-4 with TRBJ1-5; TCRdb selects TRBD1, and the lack of DNA leaves this call unchecked. This CDR3 contains 15 residues. The CDR3 loop is CASRGQGGRNQPQHF.

The chain couples TRBV10-3 to TRBJ2-2. CDR1 ENHRY and CDR2 SYGVKD come from the germline V gene. The CDR3 extends over 12 amino acids. CDR3 protein: CAHRWGTGELFF.

The chain has TRBV18 and TRBJ1-1. Germline lookup yields CDR1 KGHSH and CDR2 LQKENI. CDR3 size: 13 residues. CDR3 residues: CASSPKESVEAFF. Complete variable domain (other parts from reference TRBV18 and TRBJ1-1): NAGVMQNPRHLVRRRGQEARLRCSPMKGHSHVYWYRQLPEEGLKFMVYLQKENIIDESGMPKERFSAEFPKEGPSILRIQQVVRGDSAAYFCASSPKESVEAFFGQGTRLTVV.

The chain joins TRBV20-1 to TRBJ2-3; TCRdb's assignment of TRBD2 cannot be checked, as there is no DNA. Germline V gene data show CDR1 as DFQATT and CDR2 as SNEGSKA (reference sequence). The CDR3 contains 17 residues. CDR3 in amino acids: CSARGGSGLAGIDTQYF.

The chain carries TRBV12-3 or TRBV12-4 and TRBJ1-2; without DNA, the TCRdb call of TRBD1 cannot be checked. This CDR3 is built from 14 residues. The CDR3 here is CASRETGGGYGYTF.

The chain links TRBV6-5 to TRBJ2-7; TCRdb reports TRBD1, a call that lacks DNA to check it against. CDR1 and CDR2 from the germline V gene are MNHEY and SVGAGI. The CDR3 spans 15 residues. CDR3 sequence: CASSYSSQGDYEQYF.

The chain joins TRBV20-1 to TRBJ2-3. The CDR3 loop spans 14 amino acids. Germline CDR1 is DFQATT and CDR2 is SNEGSKA (reference sequence). The CDR3 protein is CSAHRGLSTDTQYF.

The chain has TRBV5-6 and TRBJ2-1; no DNA is available, so the TRBD2 call from TCRdb remains unchecked. This CDR3 comprises 15 residues. CDR1 and CDR2 from the germline V gene are SGHDT and YYEEEE. This CDR3 reads CASSRGLVSYNEQFF.

The chain uses TRBV24-1 and TRBJ2-3; TCRdb outputs TRBD2, but without DNA this stays unchecked. CDR3 size: 12 residues. Germline loops: CDR1 KGHDR, CDR2 SFDVKD. The CDR3 here is CATSEPGGTQYF.

The V call is TRBV29-1, the J call TRBJ2-2; TCRdb gives TRBD1 as the D gene, but with no DNA this cannot be confirmed. CDR3 length: 14 residues. Germline V gives CDR1 SQVTM, CDR2 ANQGSEA. CDR3 region: CSVAQDTFTGELFF.